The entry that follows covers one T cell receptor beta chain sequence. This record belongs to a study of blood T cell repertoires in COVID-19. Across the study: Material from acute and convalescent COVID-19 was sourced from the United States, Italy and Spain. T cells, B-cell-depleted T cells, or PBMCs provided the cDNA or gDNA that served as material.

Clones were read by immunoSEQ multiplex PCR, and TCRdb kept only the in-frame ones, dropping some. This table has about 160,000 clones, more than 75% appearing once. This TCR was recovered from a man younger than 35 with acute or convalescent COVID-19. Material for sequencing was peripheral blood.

The CDR3 here is CASSPQRGGASSTDTQYF. For the CDR3, the DNA is TGCGCCAGCAGCCCCCAGCGGGGGGGGGCCTCTAGCACAGATACGCAGTATTTT. The V and J genes are TRBV5-1 and TRBJ2-3, with 10 nucleotides matching TRBD2. Trimming took 4 bases from V and 0 from J; bases not matched to a gene: 11. CDR3 length equals 18 residues. Germline CDR1 and CDR2: SGHRS and YFSETQ.